The next 9 T cell receptor beta chains were all read from a single sample in a study of regulatory T cells in long-lasting Graves disease (dated by TCRdb to the early 2020s). The library was generated by multiplex PCR. Sequencing was carried out with an Illumina HiSeq 4000. iRepertoire HTBI primers and Arm-PCR amplification of CDR3 regions were used to construct TCR beta libraries. Using fastp at Q25 and MiXCR, TCRdb reprocessed the public reads and kept productive beta chains. Each entry merges the rows of one CDR3 protein and shows their most common DNA and genes. For this sample there are 500,000 to 800,000 distinct CDR3 sequences; around 30% appear just once. Together, the top ten hold roughly 40% of the sample. Interpreted using the paper, the time point label stands for: persistent/refractory GD, antithyroid drugs over 5 years with positive TRAb. RNA was extracted from PBMCs in TRIzol for both TCR sequencing and RNA sequencing.

The sample was peripheral blood mononuclear cells (PBMCs), taken when the disease was refractory, from a patient treated with antithyroid drugs. The receptors were gathered from a female donor with Graves disease.

This clonotype turned up a few times. The genes are TRBV4-1 and TRBJ1-2, with D possibly TRBD1 on 5 matching bases. The CDR3 spans 15 residues. The germline V gene encodes CDR1 MGHRA and CDR2 YSYEKL. The V end lost 0 bases, the J end lost 7 bases, and 15 bases lay between the germline ends. The CDR3, as DNA: TGCGCCAGCAGCCAAGATCGGTCAGGGTGGAGTGGCTACACCTTC. Translated, it gives CASSQDRSGWSGYTF.

This clonotype was seen a few times. J is TRBJ1-1 and V is TRBV18; 9 bases are a match to TRBD1. Unmatched junction bases numbered 9, after V lost 3 bases and J lost 4 bases. The CDR3 length is 16 residues. Germline V CDR1 and CDR2: KGHSH, LQKENI. The CDR3 DNA sequence: TGTGCCAGCTCACCCAAGTCCGGGACAGGGTCCACTGAAGCTTTCTTT. This translates into CASSPKSGTGSTEAFF. The full variable domain, its missing parts supplied by reference TRBV18 and TRBJ1-1, is NAGVMQNPRHLVRRRGQEARLRCSPMKGHSHVYWYRQLPEEGLKFMVYLQKENIIDESGMPKERFSAEFPKEGPSILRIQQVVRGDSAAYFCASSPKSGTGSTEAFFGQGTRLTVV.

This clonotype was counted at least ten times. Compared with germline, one end of the junction differs, possibly owing to a read error. This chain connects TRBV5-1 to TRBJ1-1; D not resolved. The length of the CDR3 is 13 residues. Germline V gives CDR1 SGHRS, CDR2 YFSETQ. The CDR3 loop reads CASSFALNTEAFF. The CDR3 DNA reads TGTGCCAGCAGTTTCGCTCTGAACACTGAAGCTTTCTTT.

The V call is TRBV7-9, the J call TRBJ1-1; D not resolved. With 4 bases removed from V and 11 bases from J, the gap between germline ends came to 17 bases. Germline V gives CDR1 SEHNR, CDR2 FQNEAQ (reference sequence). The CDR3 totals 13 residues. The CDR3 is CASSSDAGWEAFF. CDR3 sequence (DNA): TGTGCCAGCAGCTCGGACGCCGGCTGGGAGGCTTTCTTT. The variable domain in full, completed from reference TRBV7-9 and TRBJ1-1, reads DTGVSQNPRHKITKRGQNVTFRCDPISEHNRLYWYRQTLGQGPEFLTYFQNEAQLEKSRLLSDRFSAERPKGSFSTLEIQRTEQGDSAMYLCASSSDAGWEAFFGQGTRLTVV.

The genes are TRBV5-1 and TRBJ2-5; 10 bases are a match to TRBD2. There are 15 residues in the CDR3. From germline, CDR1 is SGHRS and CDR2 YFSETQ. J lost 5 bases, V lost 4 bases, and 8 bases had no gene match. In DNA, the CDR3 is TGCGCCAGCAGCATGGGGGGGACTAGCGCCGAGACCCAGTACTTC. Residues: CASSMGGTSAETQYF.

The J gene is TRBJ2-5, the V gene TRBV7-6; perhaps TRBD2 as D (5 bases). The V gene's germline CDR1 is SGHVS and CDR2 FNYEAQ. V was shortened by 8 bases and J by 5 bases, with 15 bases between the two germline ends. This CDR3 contains 13 residues. The CDR3 sequence: CASRAEVKETQYF. The DNA of the CDR3 is TGTGCCAGCCGAGCGGAGGTGAAGGAGACCCAGTACTTC.

Turning to this clonotype: This may be a read error, as it is one base from a much larger clone. Because it lacks the conserved phenylalanine or tryptophan at the end, this CDR3 is likely a read error. The rearrangement uses TRBV2 and TRBJ2-7; a possible D gene is TRBD1 (5 bases). In germline, CDR1 is SNHLY, CDR2 FYNNEI. Trimming stripped 3 bases from V and 1 base from J, with 10 bases between. The CDR3 covers 14 residues. The CDR3 spells CASSEIQGSYEQYS. In DNA form, the CDR3 reads TGTGCCAGCAGTGAGATTCAGGGATCCTACGAGCAGTACTCC.

The chain links TRBV19 to TRBJ2-5; 10 bases agree with TRBD2. Trimming removed 3 bases from V and 4 bases from J; junction bases left unmatched: 11. This CDR3 has 17 amino acids. From germline, CDR1 is LNHDA and CDR2 SQIVND (reference sequence). This chain's CDR3 is CASSIRGASGSPETQYF. In nucleotides, the CDR3 is TGTGCCAGTAGTATTAGGGGGGCTAGCGGGAGTCCAGAGACCCAGTACTTC.

The J gene is TRBJ1-1, the V gene TRBV30; 8 nucleotides match TRBD1. V lost 4 bases and J lost 0; bases outside the gene matches: 7. Per germline, CDR1 GTSNPN and CDR2 SVGIG (reference sequence). The CDR3 loop spans 15 amino acids. CDR3 in amino acids: CAWTYRGKMNTEAFF. The CDR3 region has the DNA TGTGCCTGGACGTACAGGGGGAAGATGAACACTGAAGCTTTCTTT.